What follows is one TCR beta chain and its context. What it binds is unknown. The study ran its PCR with 60 Vbeta and 13 Jbeta primers. Assay: immunoSEQ multiplex PCR; the TCRdb copy retains only in-frame clones and omits some. This table holds 150,000 to 200,000 clones, about 70% found once. These data originate in a study of cytomegalovirus exposure and HLA in healthy donors. Points from the study as a whole: Roughly even sequencing depth across donors was the assumption behind the presence/absence analyses. Trimming of TCR beta V- and J-genes showed a link, identified in a later analysis, to a missense DCLRE1C variant. About 87% or about 30% of the time was how often most TCR beta V segments were productive, according to an earlier analysis.

The length of the CDR3 is 16 residues. Germline V CDR1 and CDR2: SGDLS, YYNGEE. With V trimmed by 4 bases and J by 4 bases, 6 bases remained unmatched. The TCR originated in a male donor in good health and CMV-seronegative. This chain uses TRBV9 with TRBJ2-7; TRBD2 agrees at 15 bases. Source material: PBMCs. The CDR3 coding sequence is TGTGCCAGCAGCACGGGACTAGCGGGAGGCGGGTACGAGCAGTACTTC. Translation: CASSTGLAGGGYEQYF.